This T cell receptor beta chain was recorded in a study of response to subunit inactivated influenza vaccine. General observations from the study: Authors suggested few new T cells are recruited by each seasonal influenza vaccination.

TCRdb used MiXCR to reprocess the RT-PCR reads, holding one entry per CDR3 protein. This table has fewer than 600,000 distinct CDR3 sequences, under 8.5% appearing once. After removal of 6 bases from V and 4 bases from J, the junction contained 9 bases not matched to a gene. The CDR3 length is 17 residues. This clonotype was observed a handful of times. Its antigen remains unknown. The starting material was PBMCs from blood, obtained around 25 months after vaccination. The receptor's source is a man aged 50 to 69 who received an inactivated influenza vaccine. The chain combines TRBV12-3 or TRBV12-4 with TRBJ2-3; 14 positions agree with TRBD2. The CDR3 DNA reads as TGTGCCAGCAGCCCTGGACTAGCGGGGGGAGTGCCAGATACGCAGTATTTT. It translates to CASSPGLAGGVPDTQYF.